One sample yielded the 11 T cell receptor beta chains listed below, sequenced in a study of cytomegalovirus exposure and HLA in healthy donors. PCR involved 60 Vbeta and 13 Jbeta primers. The data were produced by immunoSEQ multiplex PCR, yet TCRdb's version contains in-frame clones alone and is incomplete. The sample holds under 55,000 clones, around 80% seen once. Specimen: PBMCs. The receptors here all came from a man aged 25-40 years in good health and CMV-seropositive.

The chain combines TRBV29-1 with TRBJ1-2, with D perhaps TRBD1 (5 bases). The CDR3 runs 14 residues. V was trimmed by 6 bases and J by 3 bases, leaving 17 bases between them. Germline V lookup: CDR1 SQVTM, CDR2 ANQGSEA. The CDR3 here is CSVRGGIHHYGYTF. In DNA form, the CDR3 reads TGCAGCGTCCGGGGGGGGATCCACCACTATGGCTACACCTTC.

The chain carries TRBV27 and TRBJ1-1; D is undetermined. The CDR3 extends over 16 amino acids. The V gene lost 5 bases and the J gene lost 1 base, with 17 bases spanning the gap. From germline, CDR1 is MNHEY and CDR2 SMNVEV (reference sequence). This CDR3 reads CASSPPTPSANTEAFF. CDR3 nucleotides: TGTGCCAGCAGTCCCCCGACACCGAGTGCGAACACTGAAGCTTTCTTT.

The chain is built from TRBV2 and TRBJ2-5; TRBD1 is a possible D gene (8 bases). Germline V gives CDR1 SNHLY, CDR2 FYNNEI. V lost 7 bases and J lost 9, with 24 bases in between. The CDR3 length is 15 residues. The CDR3 DNA follows: TGTGCCAGCATAGGACAGGGATCTGGGGGGGTAGCCCAGTACTTC. Translation gives CASIGQGSGGVAQYF. Full variable domain (missing parts from reference TRBV2 and TRBJ2-5): EPEVTQTPSHQVTQMGQEVILRCVPISNHLYFYWYRQILGQKVEFLVSFYNNEISEKSEIFDDQFSVERPDGSNFTLKIRSTKLEDSAMYFCASIGQGSGGVAQYFGPGTRLLVL.

The sample holds one count of this clone. The rearrangement links TRBV6-1 to TRBJ1-6; tentatively, D is TRBD1 (5 bases). Deletions cut 3 bases from V and 8 bases from J, with 11 bases between. Germline lookup yields CDR1 MNHNS and CDR2 SASEGT. This CDR3 has 14 amino acids. The CDR3 region is CASSDREGYSPLHF. Written as DNA, the CDR3 is TGTGCCAGCAGTGACAGGGAGGGGTATTCACCCCTCCACTTT.

This clone was counted a few times. The chain couples TRBV5-1 to TRBJ2-7, with a weak D call TRBD1 (6 bases). With 1 base removed from V and 2 bases from J, the gap between germline ends came to 13 bases. CDR1 SGHRS and CDR2 YFSETQ come from the germline V gene. This CDR3 is 15 amino acids long. CDR3 loop: CASSLSGTPTYEQYF. In DNA, the CDR3 is TGCGCCAGCAGCTTGTCCGGGACACCGACCTACGAGCAGTACTTC.

This clone was found once. The rearrangement links TRBV13 to TRBJ2-7; 8 nucleotides line up with TRBD1. The CDR3 has 17 amino acids. CDR1 is PRHDT, CDR2 FYEKMQ, per germline (reference sequence). V shed 5 bases, J shed 3 bases, and the junction held 15 bases outside the gene matches. The CDR3 is CASSLGTGPGFRYEQYF. The CDR3 nucleotides are TGTGCCAGCAGCCTCGGGACAGGCCCTGGATTTCGCTACGAGCAGTACTTC.

This chain joins TRBV5-1 and TRBJ2-1; 9 bases line up with TRBD1. Trimming took 0 bases from V and 4 from J; bases not matched to a gene: 2. Looked up from germline, CDR1 is SGHRS and CDR2 is YFSETQ. This CDR3 has 15 residues. The DNA for the CDR3 is TGCGCCAGCAGCTTGGCGGACAGGGGATACAATGAGCAGTTCTTC. Protein product: CASSLADRGYNEQFF.

This sequence joins TRBV30 and TRBJ1-5, with a weak D call TRBD1 (5 bases). CDR1 is GTSNPN, CDR2 SVGIG, per germline (reference sequence). Trimming shortened V by 5 bases and J by 1 base, and 9 bases separated the two germline ends. This CDR3 is built from 13 residues. The CDR3 region has the DNA TGTGCCTGGGGGGAGGGGAGCAATCAGCCCCAGCATTTT. Encoded protein: CAWGEGSNQPQHF.

This chain connects TRBV6-4 to TRBJ2-3; TRBD2 agrees at 8 bases. The V gene's germline CDR1 is MRHNA and CDR2 SNTAGT. The length of the CDR3 is 15 residues. Unmatched junction bases numbered 4, after V lost 5 bases and J lost 0 bases. DNA of the CDR3: TGTGCCAGCAGTCCGGGACTAGGGAGCACAGATACGCAGTATTTT. Encoded protein: CASSPGLGSTDTQYF.

This clone was recorded a few times. V gene TRBV6-1 combines with J gene TRBJ1-2; possible D gene TRBD1, 6 bases. V was trimmed by 4 bases and J by 6 bases, leaving 18 bases between them. This CDR3 region has 15 residues. CDR1 is MNHNS, CDR2 SASEGT, per germline. This chain's CDR3 is CASSVADSSVDGYTF. The CDR3 coding sequence is TGTGCCAGCAGTGTAGCGGACAGTTCGGTCGATGGCTACACCTTC.

The chain links TRBV9 to TRBJ1-1; D possibly corresponds to TRBD1 (6 bases). The V gene lost 3 bases and the J gene lost 1 base, with 10 bases spanning the gap. The CDR3 totals 14 residues. From germline, CDR1 is SGDLS and CDR2 YYNGEE. The CDR3 DNA reads as TGTGCCAGCAGCGCCTCAGGGGAGAACACTGAAGCTTTCTTT. The encoded protein is CASSASGENTEAFF.